The present T cell receptor beta chain was sequenced within a study of regulatory T cells in long-lasting Graves disease. About the study: Recently diagnosed Graves' patients had received antithyroid drugs for under 3 months.

CDR3 regions were amplified by Arm-PCR using iRepertoire HTBI primers to build TCR beta libraries. MiXCR, run by TCRdb on the multiplex PCR reads, gives a single entry per CDR3 protein. The sample contains around 460,000 distinct CDR3 sequences, around 15% of which appear only once. This clonotype showed up just a few times. Described time point: newly diagnosed GD, antithyroid drugs for less than 3 months. Making the TCR library involved RNA that had been extracted from PBMCs. The same sample was also used in a study of T cells in Graves' hyperthyroidism and ophthalmopathy. That paper adds: No ophthalmopathy progression within 18 months constituted stable Graves' hyperthyroidism. In patients aged 18 to 65, hyperthyroidism was newly diagnosed, with duration under 2 months. An initial round of RT-PCR targeting the TCR CDR3 relied on the HTBI primer set.

Sequencing used peripheral blood mononuclear cells (PBMCs), obtained at new diagnosis, from a patient treated with antithyroid drugs. This TCR was recovered from a woman aged 45-59 years with Graves disease.

The CDR3 sequence: CASSLGTQRGETQYF. The CDR3 DNA follows: TGCGCCAGCAGCTTAGGGACTCAGCGGGGAGAGACCCAGTACTTC. This sequence joins TRBV5-1 and TRBJ2-5; TRBD2 matches 7 bases. Germline V gene sequence: CDR1 SGHRS, CDR2 YFSETQ. The CDR3 contains 15 residues. The ends lost 2 bases at V and 4 bases at J; junction bases unmatched: 8.